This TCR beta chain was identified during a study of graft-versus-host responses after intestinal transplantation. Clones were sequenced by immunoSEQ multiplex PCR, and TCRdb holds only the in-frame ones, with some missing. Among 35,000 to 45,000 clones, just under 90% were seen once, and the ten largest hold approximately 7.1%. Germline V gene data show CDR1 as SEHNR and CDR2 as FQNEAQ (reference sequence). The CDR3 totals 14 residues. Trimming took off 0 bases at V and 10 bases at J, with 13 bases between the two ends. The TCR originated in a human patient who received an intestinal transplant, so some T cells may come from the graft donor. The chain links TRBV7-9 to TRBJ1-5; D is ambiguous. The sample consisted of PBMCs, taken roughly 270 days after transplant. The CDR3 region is CASSLAGGDTPQHF. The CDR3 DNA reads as TGTGCCAGCAGCTTAGCCGGAGGTGACACTCCCCAGCATTTT.